Listed below are T cell receptor beta chains from one sample, sequenced in a study of blood T cells in healthy people across ages. TCRdb re-called the 5' RACE reads with MiXCR, one entry per CDR3 protein. The sample lists more than 800,000 distinct CDR3 sequences; 29% were seen once. The sample taken for sequencing was blood. These receptors came from a woman over 75 in good health. Each CDR3 is given with its conserved first and last residue.

V | CDR3
TRBV20-1 | CSARVTGTDTQYF
TRBV16 | CASSQSRGTCGYTF
TRBV29-1 | CSVEGESYNEQFF
TRBV7-2 | CASSLRIDTQYF
TRBV7-2 | CASSLDLATEAFF
TRBV5-1 | CASSFHREAGYTF
TRBV5-6 | CASSPRWQNYGYTF
TRBV6-1 | CASSPFAGTGTMGNQPQHF
TRBV20-1 | CSARGASGTEAFF
TRBV7-2 | CASSLGEQGPYGYTF
TRBV29-1 | CGILAGGTYNEQFF
TRBV18 | CASSPRTLTEAFF
TRBV29-1 | CSVPKMGIRETQYF
TRBV6-5 | CASRTPGQGDYGYTF
TRBV19 | CASSTGTGSEQPQHF
TRBV7-2 | CASSPTRLSGTSSYEQYF
TRBV7-9 | CASSLRGTSSPLHF
TRBV7-2 | CASSSTSDRFYGYTF
TRBV27 | CASSLWADGNQPQHF
TRBV6-2/TRBV6-3 | CASSPTGRGPDTQYF
TRBV21-1 | CASSKKWGGAATDTQYF
TRBV30 | CAWRQDNGPYNEQFF
TRBV5-5 | CASKRTVSTDTQYF
TRBV6-2/TRBV6-3 | CASSSREVQETQYF
TRBV6-2/TRBV6-3 | CASSQLDTQYF
TRBV5-1 | CASSLAWGHGVNTEAFF
TRBV3-1 | CASSQEGGWSEQFF
TRBV11-2 | CASSQGAVAYF
TRBV20-1 | CSASWAGRMRTEAFF
TRBV7-2 | CASSFNRANQPQHF
TRBV7-9 | CASSLLEEAFF
TRBV7-2 | CVSSLRGHQGDTQYF
TRBV20-1 | CSAPAQQGAGTEAFF
TRBV7-9 | CASSSSGAPWDTQYF
TRBV7-2 | CASSLGGQGRFDEQFF
TRBV11-2 | CASSLAGGALNTEAFF
TRBV20-1 | CSARDPQQGAGYTF
TRBV10-1 | CASSGSRDSTYNEQFF
TRBV6-5 | CASSSETGLAFF
TRBV6-2/TRBV6-3 | CASSSRDGPYEQYF
TRBV7-9 | CASSLDRGQSSYNSPLHF
TRBV4-2 | CASSQEPANTEAFF
TRBV7-2 | CASSLYGSTDTQYF
TRBV11-2 | CASSSPQGYNSPLHF
TRBV5-1 | CTSSSTSGGLIEQYF
TRBV10-3 | CAISEWPGTGRRDTEAFF
TRBV20-1 | CSARETRGLRTDTQYF
TRBV12-3/TRBV12-4 | CASKTKAGPFNNEQFF